These 8 T cell receptor beta chains originate from one sample sequenced in a study of control samples from healthy donors and cancer patients. Libraries were prepared by immunoSEQ multiplex PCR; TCRdb keeps only in-frame clonotypes and omits some of them. In the table there are 150,000 or so clones, approximately 94% of which are singletons. Sequencing was performed on blood. The receptors come from a man between 18 and 35 years old in good health.

Worth noting for this clone: Mismatch with germline at one junction end may stem from a read error. CDR3 amino acids: CASSQGPGTGFLPARLIF. In DNA form, the CDR3 reads TGCGCCAGCAGCCAGGGACCCGGGACAGGGTTTCTACCCGCCAGGTTGATCTTC. This chain joins TRBV4-3 and TRBJ2-1, with TRBD1 identical over 9 bases. CDR1 is LGHNA, CDR2 YSLEER, per germline. This CDR3 comprises 18 residues.

About this clone: An end of the junction differs from the germline gene, which may be a read error. The chain uses TRBV27 and TRBJ1-5, with D possibly matching TRBD1 (5 bases). Germline lookup yields CDR1 MNHEY and CDR2 SMNVEV (reference sequence). The CDR3 length is 16 residues. This chain's CDR3 is CASSPMIRVNDQPQHF. CDR3 DNA sequence: TGTGCCAGCAGTCCGATGATCAGGGTAAATGATCAACCCCAGCATTTT.

Here the CDR3 reads CSVRHWMGEQYF. The CDR3 nucleotides read TGCAGCGTTCGTCATTGGATGGGGGAGCAGTACTTC. The chain has TRBV29-1 and TRBJ2-7; unclear D gene. CDR1 is SQVTM, CDR2 ANQGSEA, per germline. V lost 5 bases and J 7 bases, leaving 15 bases between the germline ends. The CDR3 totals 12 residues.

This chain uses TRBV6-2 or TRBV6-3 with TRBJ2-7, with D unclear. The V gene's germline CDR1 is MNHEY and CDR2 SVGEGT. The CDR3 sequence is 12 residues long. V was shortened by 2 bases and J by 2 bases, with 4 bases between the two germline ends. As DNA, the CDR3 is TGTGCCAGCAGTTACAGCCCCTACGAGCAGTACTTC. It encodes CASSYSPYEQYF.

The rearrangement uses TRBV6-5 and TRBJ2-2; 7 bases are a match to TRBD1. The CDR3 runs to 15 residues. The J segment lost 5 bases and the V segment lost 5 bases, leaving 8 bases of the junction unmatched. From germline, CDR1 is MNHEY and CDR2 SVGAGI. The CDR3 is CASSRGPTGTGELFF. The DNA of the CDR3 is TGTGCCAGCAGTCGGGGCCCGACAGGGACCGGGGAGCTGTTTTTT.

V is TRBV3-1 (or the pseudogene TRBV3-2) and J is TRBJ2-7; D is possibly TRBD2 (5 bases). The CDR3 runs 12 residues. Germline CDR1 and CDR2: LGHDT and YNNKEL (reference sequence). V was shortened by 3 bases and J by 6 bases, with 9 bases between the two germline ends. This CDR3 is CASSQARVEQYF. As DNA, the CDR3 is TGTGCCAGCAGCCAGGCGAGGGTCGAGCAGTACTTC.

The rearrangement links TRBV2 to TRBJ2-7; 7 nucleotides align to TRBD1. J gave up 2 bases and V 6 bases, and 10 bases lay outside the gene matches. There are 15 residues in the CDR3. Germline lookup yields CDR1 SNHLY and CDR2 FYNNEI. The CDR3 is CASRGAHRGAYEQYF. In DNA, the CDR3 is TGTGCCAGCAGGGGGGCCCACAGGGGAGCCTACGAGCAGTACTTC.

J is TRBJ2-7 and V is TRBV28; 8 positions match TRBD2. CDR3 length: 14 residues. V shed 7 bases, J shed 3 bases, and the junction held 8 bases outside the gene matches. CDR1 and CDR2 from the germline V gene are MDHEN and SYDVKM. CDR3 nucleotides: TGTGCCAGCACTTCCGGGACTAGGGTCTACGAGCAGTACTTC. Its protein product is CASTSGTRVYEQYF.